The clone carrying this T cell receptor (beta chain) was seen a handful of times. What it binds is unknown. This entry comes from a study of blood T cells in healthy people across ages. Study-level findings and limits: CMV status of donors was unknown, possibly confounding expanded clonotype changes.

The second PCR ran about 6 to 12 cycles with a sample-barcoded 5' primer and J-beta primers. TCRdb fed the 5' RACE reads into MiXCR, producing one record per CDR3 protein. The table records hundreds of thousands of distinct CDR3 sequences, roughly 64% of them present only once. CDR3 length equals 16 residues. The germline V gene encodes CDR1 SGHNT and CDR2 YYREEE (reference sequence). V shed 1 base and J 6 bases; nucleotides not matched to a gene: 9. V gene TRBV5-4 combines with J gene TRBJ2-1, with 8 nucleotides matching TRBD2. Sequenced material: blood. This TCR was sampled from a man aged 25 to 45 in good health. In nucleotides, the CDR3 is TGTGCCAGCAGCTTGCGTACTAGCGGATTATTCAATGAGCAGTTCTTC. Its translation is CASSLRTSGLFNEQFF.